This entry concerns a single TCR beta chain. The antigen remains unidentified. Random hexamers were used to reverse transcribe an amount of about 0.45 to 1 ug RNA. TCR beta CDR3 was amplified by immunoSEQ multiplex PCR. This amplification extended across 54 Vbeta and 13 Jbeta segments. TCRdb recomputed calls from the immunoSEQ multiplex PCR reads with MiXCR, one row per CDR3 protein. The sample gives 250,000 to 350,000 distinct CDR3 sequences, 90% to 95% of which show up once; roughly 0.059% is in the top ten. This specimen belongs to a study of CD8 T cells in Susac syndrome. Broader study findings: The study admitted that it had a relatively small number of individuals in its TCR sequencing and HLA analysis.

Trimming took 2 bases from V and 6 from J; bases not matched to a gene: 1. Germline V gene data show CDR1 as MNHEY and CDR2 as SMNVEV (reference sequence). The CDR3 is 14 amino acids. In the multiple sclerosis control group, patients were treatment-naive and had stable or active relapsing-remitting disease. FACS was used to enrich TEMRA cells, whereas the CD8+ and CD4+ T cells were obtained by negative isolation. The specimen sequenced was CD4+ T cells from PBMCs. This TCR came from a human donor with multiple sclerosis. The chain has TRBV27 and TRBJ2-2, with TRBD1 matching over 9 bases. CDR3 coding DNA: TGTGCCAGCAGTTTAACAGGGGGCTCCGGGGAGCTGTTTTTT. It codes for CASSLTGGSGELFF.